This passage covers 7 T cell receptor beta chains from one sample sequenced in a study of blood T cell repertoires in COVID-19. Clones were sequenced by immunoSEQ multiplex PCR, and TCRdb holds only the in-frame ones, with some missing. This table has 150,000 to 200,000 clones, over 80% appearing once. Sequencing input: peripheral blood. The receptor source for this set is a man younger than 40 with COVID-19, enrolled during active disease.

This chain joins TRBV18 and TRBJ2-3; 8 positions agree with TRBD1. CDR3 size: 14 residues. The germline V gene encodes CDR1 KGHSH and CDR2 LQKENI. V lost 3 bases and J lost 2; bases outside the gene matches: 1. CDR3 amino acids: CASSPTGATDTQYF. The CDR3 DNA reads TGTGCCAGCTCACCGACAGGGGCCACAGATACGCAGTATTTT.

This chain joins TRBV7-2 and TRBJ2-7, with D tentatively TRBD1 (5 bases). V dropped 1 base and J dropped 2 bases, with 12 bases sitting between them. In germline, CDR1 is SGHTA, CDR2 FQGNSA. There are 15 residues in the CDR3. For the CDR3, the DNA is TGTGCCAGCAGCTTAGTAGGGGCGTTAACCTACGAGCAGTACTTC. It codes for CASSLVGALTYEQYF. The variable domain in full, with the rest retrieved from reference TRBV7-2 and TRBJ2-7, is GAGVSQSPSNKVTEKGKDVELRCDPISGHTALYWYRQSLGQGLEFLIYFQGNSAPDKSGLPSDRFSAERTGGSVSTLTIQRTQQEDSAVYLCASSLVGALTYEQYFGPGTRLTVT.

V usage is TRBV7-2 and J usage is TRBJ2-1; 14 bases agree with TRBD2. Germline lookup yields CDR1 SGHTA and CDR2 FQGNSA. The CDR3 extends over 19 amino acids. The J segment lost 3 bases and the V segment lost 2 bases, leaving 9 bases of the junction unmatched. The CDR3 DNA sequence: TGTGCCAGCAGCTTAAGGACGACTAGCGGGAGGGCCAACTACAATGAGCAGTTCTTC. As protein: CASSLRTTSGRANYNEQFF.

The chain uses TRBV13 and TRBJ1-2; 7 nucleotides match TRBD1. Germline V CDR1 and CDR2: PRHDT, FYEKMQ (reference sequence). V was pared by 5 bases and J by 1 base, with 13 bases of the junction left unmatched. The CDR3 has 17 residues. CDR3 sequence reads: CASSPGGQIYLNYGYTF. The CDR3 coding sequence is TGTGCCAGCAGCCCAGGGGGACAGATCTATCTTAACTATGGCTACACCTTC.

Here the CDR3 reads CASSRDRLNEKLFF. The CDR3 region has the DNA TGTGCCAGCAGTCGGGACAGGCTGAATGAAAAACTGTTTTTT. The V gene is TRBV6-5, the J gene TRBJ1-4; 8 positions match TRBD1. Germline V gene data show CDR1 as MNHEY and CDR2 as SVGAGI. The CDR3 has 14 amino acids. V lost 5 bases to trimming and J lost 5 bases; unmatched junction nucleotides: 4.

The rearrangement links TRBV11-2 to TRBJ2-7; D is perhaps TRBD1 (6 bases). Trimming stripped 1 base from V and 1 base from J, with 17 bases between. This CDR3 has 17 residues. Per the germline V gene, CDR1 is SGHAT and CDR2 is FQNNGV. Written as DNA, the CDR3 is TGTGCCAGCAGCTTAGCCCCAACAGGGTGGGGATCCTACGAGCAGTACTTC. It specifies CASSLAPTGWGSYEQYF.

Here the CDR3 reads CASTPGLVYNEQFF. CDR3 DNA sequence: TGTGCCAGCACCCCGGGACTAGTGTACAATGAGCAGTTCTTC. The chain has TRBV6-5 and TRBJ2-1, with 8 bases aligning to TRBD2. CDR3 size: 14 residues. Germline V CDR1 and CDR2: MNHEY, SVGAGI. J lost 4 bases, V lost 7 bases, and 6 bases had no gene match.